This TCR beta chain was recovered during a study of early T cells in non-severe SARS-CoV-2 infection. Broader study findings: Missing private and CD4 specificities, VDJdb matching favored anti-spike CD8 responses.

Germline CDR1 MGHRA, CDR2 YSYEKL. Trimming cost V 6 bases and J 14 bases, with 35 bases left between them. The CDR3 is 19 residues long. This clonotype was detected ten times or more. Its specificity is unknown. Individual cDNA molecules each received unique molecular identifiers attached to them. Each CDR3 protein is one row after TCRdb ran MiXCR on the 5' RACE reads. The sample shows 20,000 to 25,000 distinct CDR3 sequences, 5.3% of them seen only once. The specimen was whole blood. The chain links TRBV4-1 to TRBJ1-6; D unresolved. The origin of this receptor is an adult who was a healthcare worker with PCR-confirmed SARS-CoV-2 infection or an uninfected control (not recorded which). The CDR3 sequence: CASSRPISYNPVNPVTLHF. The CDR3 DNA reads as TGCGCCAGCAGTCGCCCAATTAGCTACAATCCCGTTAACCCCGTAACCCTCCACTTT.